These T cell receptor beta chains were read from a single sample in a study of blood T cell repertoires in COVID-19. Produced via immunoSEQ multiplex PCR; TCRdb's table is partial and in-frame only. The sample records roughly 85,000 clones, 70% to 90% being singletons. The sequencing sample was made of peripheral blood. The origin of the receptors is a man aged 50-59 years with active or convalescent COVID-19. Each CDR3 is given with its conserved first and last residue. D genes are given only for firm matches. For some rows the clone size is stated as once, few or many, or as a class when expanded; others skip it.

d_call: TRBD1; v_call: TRBV2; j_call: TRBJ1-6; clone_size: -; cdr3_nt: TGTGCCAGCAGTGAAAGACAGGGGAGCTCACCCCTCCACTTT; cdr3_aa: CASSERQGSSPLHF
d_call: TRBD2; v_call: TRBV11-2; j_call: TRBJ2-5; clone_size: -; cdr3_nt: TGTGCCAGCAGCCAACGTGGGACTAGCGGTCCTCAAGAGACCCAGTACTTC; cdr3_aa: CASSQRGTSGPQETQYF
d_call: -; v_call: TRBV3-1/TRBV3-2; j_call: TRBJ1-6; clone_size: -; cdr3_nt: TGTGCCAGCAATCTGTTCGAGGATGGGTCACCCCTCCACTTT; cdr3_aa: CASNLFEDGSPLHF
d_call: TRBD2; v_call: TRBV5-1; j_call: TRBJ2-3; clone_size: -; cdr3_nt: TGCGCCAGCAGCTTGGGGGCTAGCGGGGACACAGATACGCAGTATTTT; cdr3_aa: CASSLGASGDTDTQYF
d_call: -; v_call: TRBV2; j_call: TRBJ1-1; clone_size: once; cdr3_nt: TGTGCCAGCAGTGACCAATTGAACACTGAAGCTTTCTTT; cdr3_aa: CASSDQLNTEAFF
d_call: TRBD2; v_call: TRBV29-1; j_call: TRBJ2-2; clone_size: few; cdr3_nt: TGCGGGGGGGGAGCCCAGACCGGGGAGCTGTTTTTT; cdr3_aa: CGGGAQTGELFF
d_call: -; v_call: TRBV5-5; j_call: TRBJ2-7; clone_size: -; cdr3_nt: TGTGCCAGCAGCTCAAGGGGGGGGAGCTACGAGCAGTACTTC; cdr3_aa: CASSSRGGSYEQYF
d_call: TRBD2; v_call: TRBV10-1; j_call: TRBJ2-7; clone_size: -; cdr3_nt: TGCGCCAGCAGTGCGGAGCGGGGGCCCCCCTACGAGCAGTACTTC; cdr3_aa: CASSAERGPPYEQYF
d_call: -; v_call: TRBV10-1; j_call: TRBJ2-2; clone_size: -; cdr3_nt: TGCGCCAGCAGTGACCTAGCCGGGACCGGGGAGCTGTTTTTT; cdr3_aa: CASSDLAGTGELFF
d_call: TRBD2; v_call: TRBV10-3; j_call: TRBJ2-7; clone_size: -; cdr3_nt: TGTGCCATCAGTGAGTCGATAGGCTCCGGGACTAGCGGGTACGAGCAGTACTTC; cdr3_aa: CAISESIGSGTSGYEQYF
d_call: -; v_call: TRBV5-1; j_call: TRBJ2-7; clone_size: -; cdr3_nt: TGCGCCAGCAGCTTGGACAGGGCCGAGGGCGAGCAGTACTTC; cdr3_aa: CASSLDRAEGEQYF
d_call: TRBD1; v_call: TRBV6-5; j_call: TRBJ1-5; clone_size: -; cdr3_nt: TGTGCCAGCGGCGCGACAGGGACGGGCAATCAGCCCCAGCATTTT; cdr3_aa: CASGATGTGNQPQHF
d_call: -; v_call: TRBV28; j_call: TRBJ2-7; clone_size: once; cdr3_nt: TGTGCCACCAGGAGAACGGTCTACGAGCAGTACTTC; cdr3_aa: CATRRTVYEQYF
d_call: TRBD2; v_call: TRBV6-1; j_call: TRBJ2-1; clone_size: once; cdr3_nt: TGTGCCAGCAGTGATACAACTAGCGGGAGGTGGAATGAGCAGTTCTTC; cdr3_aa: CASSDTTSGRWNEQFF
d_call: -; v_call: TRBV20-1; j_call: TRBJ1-1; clone_size: -; cdr3_nt: TGCAGTGCTATGGCAGGAGCTTTCTTT; cdr3_aa: CSAMAGAFF
d_call: -; v_call: TRBV5-1; j_call: TRBJ2-5; clone_size: -; cdr3_nt: TGCGCCAGCAGCGTAGAAGAGACCCAGTACTTC; cdr3_aa: CASSVEETQYF
d_call: TRBD2; v_call: TRBV5-4; j_call: TRBJ2-2; clone_size: -; cdr3_nt: TGTGCCAGCAGCGCCCCGGCGGGGGGGAACACCGGGGAGCTGTTTTTT; cdr3_aa: CASSAPAGGNTGELFF
d_call: TRBD2; v_call: TRBV5-4; j_call: TRBJ2-1; clone_size: few; cdr3_nt: TGTGCCAGCAGCTCTGGACTAGCGGGAGAGAATGAGCAGTTCTTC; cdr3_aa: CASSSGLAGENEQFF
d_call: -; v_call: TRBV11-2; j_call: TRBJ2-5; clone_size: -; cdr3_nt: TGTGCCAGCAGCCCAACAGGGACCGGGCAAGAGACCCAGTACTTC; cdr3_aa: CASSPTGTGQETQYF
d_call: TRBD2; v_call: TRBV27; j_call: TRBJ2-3; clone_size: -; cdr3_nt: TGTGCCAGCAGTCAAAGGGCGACTAGCGGGTCAGATACGCAGTATTTT; cdr3_aa: CASSQRATSGSDTQYF
d_call: TRBD1; v_call: TRBV7-2; j_call: TRBJ1-2; clone_size: once; cdr3_nt: TGTGCCAGCAGACCGCGGGACAGGAACTATGGCTACACCTTC; cdr3_aa: CASRPRDRNYGYTF
d_call: TRBD1; v_call: TRBV5-1; j_call: TRBJ2-7; clone_size: -; cdr3_nt: TGCGCCAGCAGACCGGGACAGGGGTCCTACGAGCAGTACTTC; cdr3_aa: CASRPGQGSYEQYF
d_call: -; v_call: TRBV2; j_call: TRBJ1-4; clone_size: once; cdr3_nt: TGTGCCAGCAGTGTACTAGTTTTGGAAAAACTGTTTTTT; cdr3_aa: CASSVLVLEKLFF
d_call: -; v_call: TRBV5-3; j_call: TRBJ2-1; clone_size: once; cdr3_nt: TGTGCCAGAAGCTTCGGTTTCCAGGGCCCATCTTGTAGGGAGCAGTTCTTC; cdr3_aa: CARSFGFQGPSCREQFF
d_call: TRBD1; v_call: TRBV4-3; j_call: TRBJ2-2; clone_size: -; cdr3_nt: TGCGCCAGCAGCCAAGTAACAGGGGGCGACACCGGGGAGCTGTTTTTT; cdr3_aa: CASSQVTGGDTGELFF
d_call: TRBD1; v_call: TRBV2; j_call: TRBJ1-2; clone_size: -; cdr3_nt: TGTGCCAGCAGTGAAGCGCTTCGGACAGGGATCTATGGCTACACCTTC; cdr3_aa: CASSEALRTGIYGYTF